This TCR beta chain was recovered during a study of blood T cell repertoires in COVID-19. This CDR3 spans 17 amino acids. Germline values: CDR1 KGHDR, CDR2 SFDVKD. The germline V and J ends were trimmed by 1 base and 0 bases, with 13 bases remaining between them. Assay used: immunoSEQ multiplex PCR; TCRdb lists only in-frame clones, some missing. The data hold about 120,000 clones, with nearly 80% observed a single time. The J gene is TRBJ2-3, the V gene TRBV24-1; D may be TRBD2 (6 bases). Sequences were obtained from peripheral blood. This receptor was obtained from a woman of 80 years or more with active or convalescent COVID-19. CDR3 amino acids: CATSDFPRRASTDTQYF. The CDR3 nucleotides read TGTGCCACCAGTGATTTCCCTAGGAGGGCAAGCACAGATACGCAGTATTTT.